Sequencing of this T cell receptor beta chain was carried out in a study of blood T cell repertoires in COVID-19. For the study at large: COVID-19 samples, acute and convalescent, were from the United States, Italy and Spain. In each case, the material was cDNA or gDNA derived from T cells, B-cell-depleted T cells, or PBMCs.

Original handling: Amplification from reference gene primers served as the basis for estimated nucleated cell counts. TCRdb's table, derived via immunoSEQ multiplex PCR, lists solely in-frame clones and lacks some. Clonal size and the V and J genes are those of that table, whereas D and trimming came from the DNA. The sample shows 350,000 to 450,000 clones, about 89% of them seen only once. Germline V gives CDR1 GTSNPN, CDR2 SVGIG (reference sequence). The CDR3 has 15 amino acids. J lost 4 bases, V lost 5 bases, and 7 bases had no gene match. The sequence came from a woman aged 55-75 years with COVID-19, enrolled during active disease. The rearrangement links TRBV30 to TRBJ2-3; 12 bases are shared with TRBD1. Material: peripheral blood. This chain's CDR3 is CAWSPGQGASDTQYF. As DNA, the CDR3 is TGTGCCTGGTCTCCGGGACAGGGGGCCTCAGATACGCAGTATTTT.